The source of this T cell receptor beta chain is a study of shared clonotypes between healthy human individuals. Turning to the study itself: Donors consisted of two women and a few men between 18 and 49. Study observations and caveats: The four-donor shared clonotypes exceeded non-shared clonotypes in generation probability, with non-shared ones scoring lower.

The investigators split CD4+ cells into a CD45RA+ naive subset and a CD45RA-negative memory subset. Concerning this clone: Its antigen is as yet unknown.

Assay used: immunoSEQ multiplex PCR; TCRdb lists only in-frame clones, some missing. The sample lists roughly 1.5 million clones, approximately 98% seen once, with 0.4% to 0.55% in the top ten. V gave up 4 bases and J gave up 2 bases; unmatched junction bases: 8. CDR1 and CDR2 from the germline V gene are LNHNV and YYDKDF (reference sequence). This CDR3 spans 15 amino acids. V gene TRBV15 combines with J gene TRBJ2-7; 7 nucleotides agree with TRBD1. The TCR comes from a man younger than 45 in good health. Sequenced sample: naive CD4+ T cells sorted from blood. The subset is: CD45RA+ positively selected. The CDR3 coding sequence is TGTGCCACCAGCAAAAACCCGGGACAGACCTACGAGCAGTACTTC. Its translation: CATSKNPGQTYEQYF.